The sequence of this T cell receptor (beta chain) was determined in a study of shared clonotypes between healthy human individuals. Study conclusions and caveats: Generally, estimated richness proved larger in naive subsets than it did in memory subsets.

Genomic DNA of each subset was evenly split across several immunoSEQ plates. TCRdb keeps only in-frame clones here, not all; method: immunoSEQ multiplex PCR. Among nearly 750,000 clones listed, 55% to 75% were seen once. Partitioning of CD4+ cells yielded a CD45RA+ naive subset and a CD45RA-negative memory subset. Comments on this clone: Its matching antigen is unknown.

With 1 base removed from V and 2 bases from J, the gap between germline ends came to 16 bases. The CDR3 is 17 residues long. In germline, CDR1 is KGHSH, CDR2 LQKENI. The clonotype comes from a woman in her 30s in good health. The chain combines TRBV18 with TRBJ2-3; D possibly corresponds to TRBD2 (6 bases). The sequenced material came from memory CD4+ T cells sorted from blood. Stated subset: CD45RA-negative fraction. CDR3 residues: CASSPLDLASNTDTQYF. As DNA, the CDR3 is TGTGCCAGCTCACCACTGGATCTAGCGAGTAACACAGATACGCAGTATTTT. The full variable domain, its missing parts supplied by reference TRBV18 and TRBJ2-3, is NAGVMQNPRHLVRRRGQEARLRCSPMKGHSHVYWYRQLPEEGLKFMVYLQKENIIDESGMPKERFSAEFPKEGPSILRIQQVVRGDSAAYFCASSPLDLASNTDTQYFGPGTRLTVL.